These 3 T cell receptor beta chains share one sample of origin, sequenced in a study of T-cell reconstitution after alpha-beta-depleted transplantation in children. Using unique molecular identifiers, the investigators prepared the TCRbeta library. One entry per CDR3 protein, called by TCRdb with MiXCR from the PCR reads. In the table there are around 600,000 distinct CDR3 sequences, 16% of which are singletons. This sample comprised PBMCs from the stem cell graft donor, obtained from the stem cell graft. These receptor sequences come from a human donor who donated a stem cell graft to a child with acute myeloid leukemia.

The sample holds many counts of this clonotype. The chain carries TRBV5-6 and TRBJ1-1; D may be TRBD1 (5 bases). The CDR3 sequence is 14 residues long. V was shortened by 4 bases and J by 6 bases, with 16 bases between the two germline ends. In germline, CDR1 is SGHDT, CDR2 YYEEEE. The CDR3 here is CASSGTGGRAEAFF. In DNA form, the CDR3 reads TGTGCCAGCAGCGGGACGGGAGGGAGGGCTGAAGCTTTCTTT.

This clonotype was recorded a few times. This chain links TRBV20-1 with TRBJ2-1, with TRBD2 matching over 10 bases. Trimming took 3 bases from V and 5 from J; bases not matched to a gene: 4. CDR3 size: 14 residues. From germline, CDR1 is DFQATT and CDR2 SNEGSKA (reference sequence). CDR3 in amino acids: CSARSGGANNEQFF. CDR3 DNA: TGCAGTGCTAGGAGCGGGGGGGCCAACAATGAGCAGTTCTTC.

This clonotype was observed at least ten times. The V and J genes are TRBV29-1 and TRBJ1-5, with 10 bases fitting TRBD1. The CDR3 consists of 15 residues. J gave up 2 bases and V 3 bases, and 4 bases lay outside the gene matches. Germline V gene data show CDR1 as SQVTM and CDR2 as ANQGSEA. The CDR3 DNA reads as TGCAGCGTTGAGGAAGGGACAGGGGGCAATCAGCCCCAGCATTTT. Its translation: CSVEEGTGGNQPQHF.